Listed below are T cell receptor beta chains from one sample, sequenced in a study of Graves' ophthalmopathy and Graves' hyperthyroidism. MiXCR, run by TCRdb on the multiplex PCR reads, gives a single entry per CDR3 protein. This table holds about 370,000 distinct CDR3 sequences, about 18% found once. Material for sequencing was peripheral blood. The receptor source for this set is an adult woman with stable Graves' hyperthyroidism. Each CDR3 is given with its conserved first and last residue. The D gene is left open where the match is weak. A row's size may be missing; if present it is once, few, many or a size class.

D	J	V	size	DNA	CDR3
-	TRBJ2-7	TRBV7-2	many	TGTGCCAGCAGCTTAGCGATAGGAACCATCTCCTACGAGCAGTACTTC	CASSLAIGTISYEQYF
TRBD2	TRBJ2-2	TRBV6-1	many	TGTGCCAGCAGTGTCCTACTACTAGCGGGAGCGGACACCGGGGAGCTGTTTTTT	CASSVLLLAGADTGELFF
-	TRBJ1-1	TRBV12-3/TRBV12-4	many	TGTGCCAGCGCAATCTCTGAAGCTTTCTTT	CASAISEAFF
TRBD1	TRBJ2-5	TRBV20-1	many	TGCAGTGCTAGTGGCAGGGGGCGCGAGACCCAGTACTTC	CSASGRGRETQYF
-	TRBJ2-5	TRBV20-1	many	TGCAGTGCTCCCGAACAACTACAACTCGCCTTC	CSAPEQLQLAF
-	TRBJ2-2	TRBV5-1	many	TGCGCCAGCAGCCTAGCTGGCCCCGGGGAGCTGTTTTTT	CASSLAGPGELFF
-	TRBJ2-7	TRBV6-1	-	TGTGCCAGCAGTCCGGGACGCTGGGTGGAGCAGTACTTC	CASSPGRWVEQYF
TRBD1	TRBJ2-7	TRBV2	few	TGTGCCAGCATCGCCGACAGGGGCCCTTACGAGCAGTACTTC	CASIADRGPYEQYF
-	TRBJ2-7	TRBV20-1	-	TGCAGTGCTCCCCCACAAGGGTCCTACGAGCAGTACTTC	CSAPPQGSYEQYF
TRBD1	TRBJ2-7	TRBV30	many	TGTGCCTGGAGTGGAGGAGGACAGGGGGCGTACGAGCAGTACTTC	CAWSGGGQGAYEQYF
-	TRBJ1-1	TRBV11-2	many	TGTGCCAGCGGCATGGGCCTTGACGCTGAAGCTTTCTTT	CASGMGLDAEAFF
TRBD2	TRBJ2-7	TRBV6-4	many	TGTGCCAGCAGCGACCCCGGGACTAGCGGGAGTCCAGGGCCCTACGAGCAGTACTTC	CASSDPGTSGSPGPYEQYF
-	TRBJ1-1	TRBV2	-	TGTGCCAGCAGCGAACAGGGCGCGGACACTGAAGCTTTCTTT	CASSEQGADTEAFF
-	TRBJ2-2	TRBV9	-	TGTGCCAGCAGCGTAGAACTGAACACCGGGGAGCTGTTTTTT	CASSVELNTGELFF